This T cell receptor (beta chain) appears in the sequencing data of a study of cytomegalovirus exposure and HLA in healthy donors. As for the study in general: The 120 validation repertoires were produced on the same platform as the 670 or so repertoires of the first cohort. This was reported in a later analysis. Study conclusions and caveats: Researchers reported that a few CMV-associated chains were confirmed in vitro as CMV antigen-specific. Using the classifier, cytomegalovirus status was reportedly diagnosed with high specificity and sensitivity. Rarity marked most TCR sequences, yet some public TCRs occurred in many donors.

Assay used: immunoSEQ multiplex PCR; TCRdb lists only in-frame clones, some missing. The sample yields about 150,000 clones, approximately 86% seen once. With respect to this clone: What it binds is unknown.

CDR3 length equals 16 residues. Germline CDR1 is MGHRA and CDR2 is YSYEKL. V gave up 4 bases and J gave up 0 bases; unmatched junction bases: 5. V usage is TRBV4-1 and J usage is TRBJ1-5; TRBD1 agrees at 8 bases. Sequences were obtained from PBMCs. The sequence was collected from a man younger than 35 in good health and CMV-seropositive. The DNA for the CDR3 is TGCGCCAGCAGCCCTCAGGGGGCGTATAGCAATCAGCCCCAGCATTTT. Translating gives CASSPQGAYSNQPQHF.